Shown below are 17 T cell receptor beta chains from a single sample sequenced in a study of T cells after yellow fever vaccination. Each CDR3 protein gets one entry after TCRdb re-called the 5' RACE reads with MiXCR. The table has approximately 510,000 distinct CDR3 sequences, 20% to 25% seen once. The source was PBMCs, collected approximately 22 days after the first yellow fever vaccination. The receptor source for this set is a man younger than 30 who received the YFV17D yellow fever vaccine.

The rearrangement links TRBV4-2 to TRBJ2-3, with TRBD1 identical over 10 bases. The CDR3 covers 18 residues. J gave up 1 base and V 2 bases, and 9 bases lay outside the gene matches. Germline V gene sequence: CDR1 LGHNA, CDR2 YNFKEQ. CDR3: CASSQKTGGEVGTDTQYF. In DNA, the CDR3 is TGTGCCAGCAGCCAAAAGACAGGGGGCGAGGTTGGCACAGATACGCAGTATTTT.

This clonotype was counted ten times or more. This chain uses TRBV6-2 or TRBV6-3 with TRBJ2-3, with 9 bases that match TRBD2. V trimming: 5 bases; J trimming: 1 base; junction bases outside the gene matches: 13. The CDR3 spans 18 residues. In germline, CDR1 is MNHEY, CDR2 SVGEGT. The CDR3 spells CASSPVAGAGIRTDTQYF. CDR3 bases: TGTGCCAGCAGTCCCGTAGCGGGAGCCGGAATTCGCACAGATACGCAGTATTTT.

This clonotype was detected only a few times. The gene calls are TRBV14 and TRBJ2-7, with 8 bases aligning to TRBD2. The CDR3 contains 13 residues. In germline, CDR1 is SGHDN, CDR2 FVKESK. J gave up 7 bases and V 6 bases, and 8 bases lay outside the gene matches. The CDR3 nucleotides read TGTGCCAGCAGTACCTCGGGGGGGCGGGAGCAGTACTTC. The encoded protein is CASSTSGGREQYF. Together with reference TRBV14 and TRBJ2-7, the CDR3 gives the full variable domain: EAGVTQFPSHSVIEKGQTVTLRCDPISGHDNLYWYRRVMGKEIKFLLHFVKESKQDESGMPNNRFLAERTGGTYSTLKVQPAELEDSGVYFCASSTSGGREQYFGPGTRLTVT.

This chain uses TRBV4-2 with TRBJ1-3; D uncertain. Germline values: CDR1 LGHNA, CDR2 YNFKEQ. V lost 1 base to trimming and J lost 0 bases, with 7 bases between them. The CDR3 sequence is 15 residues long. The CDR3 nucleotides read TGTGCCAGCAGCCAAGGGAGAAGCTCTGGAAACACCATATATTTT. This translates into CASSQGRSSGNTIYF.

The CDR3 bases are TGCAGTGCTAGACCTCTAACAGGGGCAGCTAACTATGGCTACACCTTC. It codes for CSARPLTGAANYGYTF. The chain carries TRBV20-1 and TRBJ1-2, with 7 bases aligning to TRBD1. The CDR3 is 16 residues long. J lost 0 bases, V lost 2 bases, and 9 bases had no gene match. The germline V gene has CDR1 DFQATT and CDR2 SNEGSKA (reference sequence).

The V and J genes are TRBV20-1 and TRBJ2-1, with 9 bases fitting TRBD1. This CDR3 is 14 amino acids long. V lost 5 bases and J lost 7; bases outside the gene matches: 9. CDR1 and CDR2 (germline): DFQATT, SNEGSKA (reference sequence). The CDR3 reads CSAARHRGRNEQFF. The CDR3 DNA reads TGCAGTGCTGCAAGGCACAGGGGGCGGAATGAGCAGTTCTTC.

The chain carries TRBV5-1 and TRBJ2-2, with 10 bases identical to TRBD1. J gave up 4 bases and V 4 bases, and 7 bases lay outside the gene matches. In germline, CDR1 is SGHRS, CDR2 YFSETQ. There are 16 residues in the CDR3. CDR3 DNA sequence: TGCGCCAGCAGCCGTAGACAGGGGGCGACCACCGGGGAGCTGTTTTTT. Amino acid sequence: CASSRRQGATTGELFF.

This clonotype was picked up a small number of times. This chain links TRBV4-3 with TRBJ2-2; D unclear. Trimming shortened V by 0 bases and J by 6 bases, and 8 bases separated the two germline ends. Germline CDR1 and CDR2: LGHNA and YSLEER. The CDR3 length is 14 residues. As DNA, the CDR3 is TGCGCCAGCAGCCAAGATCGTGCCCCCGGGGAGCTGTTTTTT. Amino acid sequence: CASSQDRAPGELFF.

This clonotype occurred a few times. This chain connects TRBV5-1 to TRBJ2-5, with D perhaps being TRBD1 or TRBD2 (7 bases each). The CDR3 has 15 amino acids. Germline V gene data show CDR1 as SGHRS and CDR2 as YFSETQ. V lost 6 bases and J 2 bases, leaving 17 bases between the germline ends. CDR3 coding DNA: TGCGCCAGCACCTATAGAGCGGGACAGCAAGAGACCCAGTACTTC. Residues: CASTYRAGQQETQYF.

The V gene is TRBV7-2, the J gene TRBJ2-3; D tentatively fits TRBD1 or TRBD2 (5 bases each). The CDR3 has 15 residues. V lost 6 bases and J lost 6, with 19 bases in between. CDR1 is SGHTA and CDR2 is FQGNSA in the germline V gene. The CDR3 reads CASRPPGASYDTQYF. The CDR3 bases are TGTGCCAGCAGACCCCCCGGGGCGAGCTATGATACGCAGTATTTT.

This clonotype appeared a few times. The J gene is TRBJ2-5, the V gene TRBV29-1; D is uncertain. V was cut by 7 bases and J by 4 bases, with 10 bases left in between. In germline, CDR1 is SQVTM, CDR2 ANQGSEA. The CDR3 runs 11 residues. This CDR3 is CSAELSETQYF. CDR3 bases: TGCAGCGCCGAGCTGTCAGAGACCCAGTACTTC.

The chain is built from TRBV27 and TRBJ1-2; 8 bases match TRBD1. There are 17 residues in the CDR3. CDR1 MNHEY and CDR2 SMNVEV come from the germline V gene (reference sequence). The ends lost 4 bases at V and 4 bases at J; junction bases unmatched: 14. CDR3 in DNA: TGTGCCAGCAGTTCGTGGACAGGGAGGGAAGGGACCTATGGCTACACCTTC. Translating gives CASSSWTGREGTYGYTF.

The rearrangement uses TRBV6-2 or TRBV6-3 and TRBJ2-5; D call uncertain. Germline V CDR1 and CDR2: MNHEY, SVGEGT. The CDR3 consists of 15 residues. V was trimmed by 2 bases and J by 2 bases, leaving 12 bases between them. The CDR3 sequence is CASSYVRAQQETQYF. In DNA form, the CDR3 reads TGTGCCAGCAGTTACGTGAGAGCGCAACAAGAGACCCAGTACTTC.

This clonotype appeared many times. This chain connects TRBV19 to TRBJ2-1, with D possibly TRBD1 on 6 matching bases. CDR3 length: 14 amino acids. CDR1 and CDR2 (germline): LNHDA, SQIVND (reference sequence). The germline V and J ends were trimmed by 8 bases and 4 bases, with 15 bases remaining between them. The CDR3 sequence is CASVQARGYNEQFF. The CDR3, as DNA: TGTGCCAGTGTCCAAGCCAGGGGATACAATGAGCAGTTCTTC.

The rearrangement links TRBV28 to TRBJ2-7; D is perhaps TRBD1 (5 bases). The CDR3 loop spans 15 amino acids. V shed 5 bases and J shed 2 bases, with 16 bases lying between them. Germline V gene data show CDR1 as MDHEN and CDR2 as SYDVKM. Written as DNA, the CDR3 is TGTGCCAGCAGTCGGCCAGGGCGGAGCCCCTACGAGCAGTACGTC. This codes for CASSRPGRSPYEQYV.

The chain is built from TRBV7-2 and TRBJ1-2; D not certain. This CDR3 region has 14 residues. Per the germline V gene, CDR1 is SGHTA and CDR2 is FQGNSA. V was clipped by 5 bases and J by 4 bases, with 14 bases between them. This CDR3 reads CASSQTTGAYGYTF. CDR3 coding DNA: TGTGCCAGCAGCCAGACCACGGGCGCCTATGGCTACACCTTC. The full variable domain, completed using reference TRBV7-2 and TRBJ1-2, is GAGVSQSPSNKVTEKGKDVELRCDPISGHTALYWYRQSLGQGLEFLIYFQGNSAPDKSGLPSDRFSAERTGGSVSTLTIQRTQQEDSAVYLCASSQTTGAYGYTFGSGTRLTVV.

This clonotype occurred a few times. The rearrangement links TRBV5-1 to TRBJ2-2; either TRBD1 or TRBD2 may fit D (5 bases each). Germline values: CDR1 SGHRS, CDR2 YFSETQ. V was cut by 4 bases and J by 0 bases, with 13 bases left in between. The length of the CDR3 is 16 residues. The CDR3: CASSPPTAANTGELFF. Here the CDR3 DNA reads TGCGCCAGCAGCCCACCGACAGCGGCGAACACCGGGGAGCTGTTTTTT.